This TCR beta chain came from a study of T cell changes during pregnancy in multiple sclerosis. Libraries were prepared by immunoSEQ multiplex PCR; TCRdb keeps only in-frame clonotypes and omits some of them. This sample has 64,000 or so clones, with around 96% found just once. The CDR3 has 15 amino acids. The germline CDR1 and CDR2 sequences are SGHTA and FQGNSA. V trimming: 5 bases; J trimming: 5 bases; junction bases outside the gene matches: 12. This chain joins TRBV7-2 and TRBJ2-7; 7 bases agree with TRBD1. The sequence was obtained from a female donor with multiple sclerosis, enrolled in a pregnancy study. The source material was CD8+ T cells from peripheral blood mononuclear cells, sampled after pregnancy. The CDR3 coding sequence is TGTGCCAGCAGCGCGTTTGACAGGGCGGCTCACGAGCAGTACTTC. Residues: CASSAFDRAAHEQYF.